This T cell receptor (beta chain) was captured in a study of T cell repertoires in cytomegalovirus infection. Whole-study context: Public TCR beta signatures were indicative of both CMV infection and a matching HLA type. Study-wide results and caveats: Carriers of CMV plus the relevant HLA were identified by cumulative public TCR beta family frequency. HLA-C-restricted CMV clonotypes gave the most frequent clonotype in two of eight donors.

Each CDR3 protein gets one entry after TCRdb re-called the reads with MiXCR. The table lists approximately 590,000 distinct CDR3 sequences, roughly 42% of them singletons. With regard to this clonotype: Its antigen is undetermined.

CDR1 MNHNS and CDR2 SASEGT come from the germline V gene. This CDR3 has 14 amino acids. Between the trimmed V and J ends, which lost 4 bases and 6 bases, there was a span of 15 bases. The clonotype comes from a human donor in good health (CMV status not recorded). Some clones in this sample may be carry-over from other donors' samples. The chain has TRBV6-1 and TRBJ1-1; D unresolved. The sample here was cultured PBMCs, taken from culture after CMV antigen stimulation. The CDR3 DNA reads as TGTGCCAGCAGTGGACAACAGAGGTTCCCTGAAGCTTTCTTT. This gives the protein CASSGQQRFPEAFF.